This entry lists 13 T cell receptor beta chains sequenced from one sample in a study of blood T cell repertoires in COVID-19. The table came from immunoSEQ multiplex PCR; TCRdb's copy has only in-frame clones and leaves some out. The data hold about 270,000 clones, with 85% to 90% observed a single time. The specimen sequenced was PBMCs or T cells enriched from blood (not recorded which). These TCRs come from a woman under 30 who had recovered from COVID-19.

V gene TRBV28 combines with J gene TRBJ2-3; the D gene is possibly TRBD2 (5 bases). CDR1 MDHEN and CDR2 SYDVKM come from the germline V gene. The CDR3 length is 12 residues. V was shortened by 6 bases and J by 6 bases, with 10 bases between the two germline ends. The CDR3 nucleotides read TGTGCCAGCAGCGGGAACCTGGATACGCAGTATTTT. This translates into CASSGNLDTQYF.

The V and J genes are TRBV5-1 and TRBJ2-1; TRBD2 aligns across 9 bases. CDR3 length: 16 amino acids. From germline, CDR1 is SGHRS and CDR2 YFSETQ. The V gene end was trimmed by 4 bases and the J gene end by 2 bases; junction bases not matched to a gene: 7. In DNA, the CDR3 is TGCGCCAGCAGCCCCTCGCGGGGGGGAACCTACAATGAGCAGTTCTTC. This codes for CASSPSRGGTYNEQFF.

This clone was seen a few times. The V and J genes are TRBV10-1 and TRBJ2-3; D ambiguous. Germline lookup yields CDR1 WNHNN and CDR2 SYGVQD (reference sequence). The V end lost 6 bases, the J end lost 0 bases, and 7 bases lay between the germline ends. This CDR3 contains 13 residues. Here the CDR3 DNA reads TGCGCCAGCAGCTGGGCAAGCACAGATACGCAGTATTTT. Translating gives CASSWASTDTQYF.

The rearrangement uses TRBV9 and TRBJ1-1; a weak D match, TRBD1 (6 bases). Looked up from germline, CDR1 is SGDLS and CDR2 is YYNGEE. This CDR3 has 14 amino acids. The V gene lost 3 bases and the J gene lost 2 bases, with 11 bases spanning the gap. DNA of the CDR3: TGTGCCAGCAGCGGGACAGCCATCAACACTGAAGCTTTCTTT. Translated, it gives CASSGTAINTEAFF.

The chain's CDR3 is CSVGGKPQGNPSYEQYF. The CDR3 DNA sequence: TGCAGCGTTGGGGGGAAACCACAGGGGAACCCCTCCTACGAGCAGTACTTC. The chain employs TRBV29-1 and TRBJ2-7; 7 bases agree with TRBD1. V was clipped by 4 bases and J by 0 bases; unmatched bases: 15. CDR1 is SQVTM and CDR2 is ANQGSEA in the germline V gene. The CDR3 has 17 residues.

CDR3 protein: CASSPNRGYTF. The CDR3 DNA is TGTGCCAGCTCACCAAATAGAGGCTACACCTTC. This rearrangement joins TRBV18 to TRBJ1-2; D gene uncertain. The germline V gene encodes CDR1 KGHSH and CDR2 LQKENI. The CDR3 is 11 residues long. The V and J ends lost 2 bases and 8 bases respectively, with 6 bases between them.

J is TRBJ2-3 and V is TRBV19, with a tentative D call TRBD1 (6 bases). The length of the CDR3 is 17 residues. V gave up 11 bases and J gave up 0 bases, with 24 bases separating them. Germline loops: CDR1 LNHDA, CDR2 SQIVND (reference sequence). CDR3 region: CALMGAPLPASTDTQYF. The CDR3 DNA sequence: TGTGCCTTGATGGGGGCCCCTTTGCCAGCTAGCACAGATACGCAGTATTTT.

The chain combines TRBV5-1 with TRBJ2-1, with 12 nucleotides matching TRBD2. Germline V gene data show CDR1 as SGHRS and CDR2 as YFSETQ. There are 17 residues in the CDR3. The trim removed 0 bases at V and 5 bases at J, leaving 6 bases unmatched. CDR3 in amino acids: CASSLGPLAGGNNEQFF. DNA for the CDR3: TGCGCCAGCAGCTTGGGACCCCTAGCGGGGGGGAACAATGAGCAGTTCTTC.

Only one count was recorded for this clone. The rearrangement uses TRBV6-1 and TRBJ2-7, with 9 bases identical to TRBD1. The germline V gene encodes CDR1 MNHNS and CDR2 SASEGT. The CDR3 loop spans 17 amino acids. V dropped 1 base and J dropped 0; count of bases not matched to a gene: 7. The CDR3, as DNA: TGTGCCAGCAGTGAAGAAGCCGGGACAGGGTACTCCTACGAGCAGTACTTC. Protein product: CASSEEAGTGYSYEQYF.

The chain combines TRBV7-2 with TRBJ2-3, with 7 bases lining up with TRBD2. Germline CDR1 is SGHTA and CDR2 is FQGNSA. There are 15 residues in the CDR3. J gave up 3 bases and V 4 bases, and 7 bases lay outside the gene matches. CDR3 in DNA: TGTGCCAGCAGCTCCCTCGCGGGGGTAACAGATACGCAGTATTTT. Translation: CASSSLAGVTDTQYF. The full variable domain, in which reference TRBV7-2 and TRBJ2-3 provide the parts outside the CDR3, is GAGVSQSPSNKVTEKGKDVELRCDPISGHTALYWYRQSLGQGLEFLIYFQGNSAPDKSGLPSDRFSAERTGGSVSTLTIQRTQQEDSAVYLCASSSLAGVTDTQYFGPGTRLTVL.

The genes are TRBV27 and TRBJ1-5; D is uncertain. Per germline, CDR1 MNHEY and CDR2 SMNVEV (reference sequence). V shed 5 bases and J shed 5 bases, with 4 bases lying between them. The CDR3 is 11 residues long. CDR3 sequence: CASSLHQPQHF. CDR3 bases: TGTGCCAGCAGTCTTCATCAGCCCCAGCATTTT.

This clone was counted a single time. This sample includes further DNA sequences coding for the same CDR3. The gene calls are TRBV5-1 and TRBJ1-1, with D possibly TRBD1 on 5 matching bases. Germline V gene data show CDR1 as SGHRS and CDR2 as YFSETQ. This CDR3 spans 13 amino acids. V lost 2 bases and J 3 bases, leaving 8 bases between the germline ends. CDR3 protein: CASSFQGDTEAFF. Written as DNA, the CDR3 is TGCGCCAGCAGCTTTCAGGGTGACACTGAAGCTTTCTTT.

The rearrangement joins TRBV7-2 to TRBJ1-2, with D possibly TRBD1 on 6 matching bases. The V end lost 3 bases, the J end lost 8 bases, and 13 bases lay between the germline ends. This CDR3 is 13 amino acids long. CDR1 and CDR2 (germline): SGHTA, FQGNSA. CDR3 sequence reads: CASSFRGRGGYTF. DNA for the CDR3: TGTGCCAGCAGCTTTAGGGGCAGGGGAGGCTACACCTTC. The full variable domain, rest sourced from reference TRBV7-2 and TRBJ1-2, is GAGVSQSPSNKVTEKGKDVELRCDPISGHTALYWYRQSLGQGLEFLIYFQGNSAPDKSGLPSDRFSAERTGGSVSTLTIQRTQQEDSAVYLCASSFRGRGGYTFGSGTRLTVV.